The sequence of this T cell receptor beta chain was determined in a study of CD8 T cells in ankylosing spondylitis. Study-level findings and limits: A motif of eight highly homologous TCR beta variants was seen as apparently characteristic of ankylosing spondylitis blood. Earlier studies detected some motif variants in reactive arthritis synovial fluid and blood.

As regards this clonotype: Antigen: not known.

The CDR3 is 18 residues long. V lost 4 bases, J lost 0 bases, and 22 bases lay in between. CDR1 and CDR2 from the germline V gene are MDHEN and SYDVKM. As the method for making TCR beta libraries, quantitative 5'-RACE with molecular barcodes was used. TCRdb reanalysed the 5' RACE reads using MiXCR and keeps one entry per CDR3 protein. Among about 240,000 distinct CDR3 sequences listed, 9.5% to 12% were seen once. The sequenced sample consisted of blood, either unsorted or a sorted T cell fraction (not recorded which). The receptor was derived from a male donor with ankylosing spondylitis or in good health (not recorded which). The J gene is TRBJ2-7, the V gene TRBV28; D possibly corresponds to TRBD2 (5 bases). The CDR3 sequence: CASSSKPFTGIRSYEQYF. Here the CDR3 DNA reads TGTGCCAGCAGTTCGAAACCGTTTACCGGGATACGCTCCTACGAGCAGTACTTC.